What follows describes a single T cell receptor beta chain. Its antigen is still unknown. The junction shows a germline mismatch at one end, possibly a read error. Receptor libraries were prepared by the immunoSEQ multiplex PCR assay. A mixture of 60 forward primers for TCR Vbeta segments and 13 reverse primers for TCR Jbeta segments was used in the multiplex PCR. The CDR3 region of rearranged TCR beta genes was amplified from genomic DNA with a multiplex PCR assay. The Illumina HiSeq System was used to sequence the amplified TCR beta libraries as 87-base-pair reads. The original methods were these. A later analysis counted about 82 million unique TCR beta chains across the 600 to 850 repertoires, and 10 million to 12 million of these chains were shared by at least two donors. To remove PCR and sequencing errors, raw reads were error-corrected and collapsed into unique sequences using a nearest-neighbor algorithm that merged closely related sequences. CDR3 sequences were aligned to IMGT reference sequences to assign V, D and J gene segments. For a sequence to be retained, at least a six-nucleotide match to both a V gene segment and a J gene segment was required. Rearrangements were called productive when the CDR3 lacked stop codons and stayed in frame with V and J; all others were non-productive. CDR3 was defined according to IMGT convention as the region running from the second conserved V-encoded cysteine to the conserved J-encoded phenylalanine. Sequences without an unambiguous match to a single V gene segment were excluded from the earlier analysis of almost 600 of the donors. An earlier analysis of about 600 of the donors called V segments functional above 56.7% productive rearrangements and segregating when the between-donor standard deviation exceeded 5%. To diagnose cytomegalovirus status from the catalog of TCR beta chain sequences, a statistical classification framework was built. In a later analysis, TCR nucleotide sequences were compared against IMGT/GENE-DB human TR gene sequences so that V and J genes could be assigned. The TCRdist pipeline was used in a later analysis to assign CDR3 sequences and most-parsimonious VDJ recombination scenarios. In a later analysis, every TCR beta chain was defined by the combination of its CDR3 amino acid sequence and its V-gene family, and reads without a unique V-gene family were dropped. As a way to deal with suspected cross-contamination and a sequencing artifact, a later analysis dropped 500 to 700 nucleotide sequences that were highly shared and had low generation probability. In a later analysis, a clonal expansion index was calculated for each public chain from normalized within-repertoire ranks of inferred template counts. Generation probabilities in a later analysis came from a VDJ recombination model fitted to out-of-frame rearrangements, and those results were checked against IGoR. In a later analysis, TCR-TCR, TCR-HLA and TCR-CMV co-occurrence was scored with hypergeometric tests, and a repertoire-size bias correction was applied to TCR pairs. False discovery rates were estimated in a later analysis by permuting HLA or CMV assignments 20 times. In a later analysis, co-occurring TCRs were grouped with DBSCAN, and TCRdist sequence similarity was added when clustering was performed within HLA-allele-positive subsets. Repertoires with fewer than 30,000 or more than 120,000 public chains, plus five repertoires with anomalous nucleotide sharing, were excluded from co-occurrence clustering. Held by TCRdb, this immuneACCESS table contains in-frame sequences only and omits some clones. Under half of the omission traces to an unresolved V gene where checked; the cause of the rest is unknown. The V and J calls and the clone size are those of that table, but D and trimming were determined from the DNA. Present in this sample are about 85,000 clones, roughly 80% of which were seen just once. Around 32% of the sample lies in the top ten.

The cohort comprised 670 or so healthy bone marrow donors. At the time of sampling, all cohort members were nominally healthy, though unrecorded immune exposures were likely present. The donor was CMV seropositive and was included in the group of some 290 seropositive cohort members. A peripheral blood sample was collected from each donor, and TCR beta sequencing was performed on peripheral blood mononuclear cells. Genomic DNA was extracted from the blood cell samples with the Qiagen DNeasy Blood Extraction Kit. Measured from the cysteine to the phenylalanine, the CDR3 is 14 residues long. The only DNA kept is the CDR3, 42 bases in frame from the first base. The germline V gene supplies CDR1 SGHDN and CDR2 FVKESK. This entry comes from a study of cytomegalovirus exposure and HLA in healthy donors (dated by TCRdb to between 2016 and 2019). For context, the study as a whole: According to an earlier analysis of a few hundred of the donors, some 170 million T cells yielded 120 million or so unique TCR beta sequences and approximately 300 Gb of sequence data. Roughly 300 gigabases of sequencing data and around 85 million unique TCR sequences made up an early release that covered approximately 650 HLA-typed donors. Among the roughly 390 genotyped donors, more than 70% belonged to the genetic ancestry cluster associated with self-reported Caucasian donors. The study was designed to test whether signatures of past pathogen exposure could be identified by cataloging public T cell receptors. The T cell repertoires of some 700 subjects were profiled by immunosequencing and related to cytomegalovirus serostatus. A separate validation cohort of roughly 130 different subjects was used in addition to the roughly 640-subject first cohort. High-throughput TCR immunosequencing, statistical association of individual TCRs with disease status, and machine learning were combined to predict cytomegalovirus infection status. To study patterns of TCR occurrence, a later analysis re-analyzed previously published TCR beta repertoires from 666 donors and added high-resolution HLA genotyping. Rather than drawing on any new phenotypic data, the later analysis identified candidate immune exposures from TCR beta sequences and the way those sequences occurred across donors. An earlier analysis of 587 of the donors used high-throughput TCR beta sequencing to judge whether each TCR beta V gene segment behaved as functional or pseudogenic. Donor age, sex, ethnicity and CMV serostatus were compiled together with the repertoire data. In a later genetic analysis, genome-wide SNP genotypes for about three fifths of the roughly 670 donors were used, and that subset was treated as a discovery cohort. Every repertoire in the discovery cohort had been generated on one and the same sequencing platform. HLA typing covered class I and class II loci at four-digit resolution. The number of donors typed differed by locus, with roughly 629-640 for A, B, C, DRB1 and DQB1, around 560 for DQA1, about 610 for DPA1, and some 440 for DPB1. Because of strong linkage in the cohort, a handful of DR-DQ haplotypes were treated as single units for association and clustering. Across some 400 genotyped donors of the cohort, an average of about 250,000 unique TCR beta nucleotide sequences per donor were sequenced, and roughly 18% of those sequences were non-productive. The research as a whole found: Linkage disequilibrium might explain the correlated functional status among segregating V segments, but an unknown experimental factor could not be excluded. An earlier analysis of approximately 590 of the donors showed that most TCR beta V segments appeared in productive rearrangements either about 87% or about 30% of the time, which broadly matched IMGT annotations. Only TCR beta chains were sequenced in this cohort, and the absence of alpha or paired-chain data limited detectable features. A group of highly shared sequence variants was considered likely to be a technical artifact of the sequencing pipeline. A later genetic analysis reported fewer N-insertions in productive TCRs among donors in an Asian-associated ancestry cluster than the roughly 670-donor mean. A total of around 150 TCR beta chains were listed by the study as associated with cytomegalovirus. According to a later analysis, most CMV-associated TCR beta chains appeared to be HLA-restricted, and the HLA associations seemed to be driven largely by CMV exposure. When HLA alleles, especially DR and DQ, strongly co-occurred, attributing TCR associations to individual alleles was difficult. A further reported finding was that TCR beta sequences accurately predicted the HLA-A and HLA-B alleles for most subjects in the first cohort. The only immune exposure information available for the cohort was CMV serostatus. Because HLA typing was missing for some donors at each locus, association tests included only the typed subset. Most TCR sequences were observed very rarely across donors, whereas some public TCRs were present in many individuals. In a later analysis, HLA-associated TCR beta chains were found to be more clonally expanded and to have lower generation probabilities than equally common non-associated chains. Some IMGT-functional V segments, including TRBV6-2 and TRBV6-3, could not be told apart with the 87-base-pair reads, so those segments were excluded. Specific HLA alleles were associated with 15,000 to 20,000 TCR beta sequences at a false discovery rate of 0.05 in a later analysis. A later analysis reported that several top co-occurrence clusters appeared linked to parvovirus B19, influenza, CMV and Epstein-Barr virus. In a later analysis, TCR association rates were found to vary across HLA loci, with the most associated TCRs seen for DRB1 alleles and the fewest for HLA-C alleles. Roughly uniform sequencing depth across donors was assumed in presence/absence analyses, although this assumption may not hold. In a later genetic analysis, a missense DCLRE1C variant was associated with V-gene and J-gene trimming of TCR beta chains, and the association was replicated in an independent cohort. The classifier was reported to diagnose cytomegalovirus status with high specificity and sensitivity in both the original and validation cohorts. Because counts were too low, about 17 rarely observed V segments, including chromosome 9 orphons, were excluded from the earlier analysis of about 500 of the donors. According to the authors, the approach could potentially be generalized to other disease states and immunological phenotypes. A few of the identified cytomegalovirus-associated TCR beta chains were confirmed in vitro to be specific for cytomegalovirus antigens.

This clonotype originated in a man aged 45-60 years in good health and CMV-seropositive. The sequenced sample was PBMCs. The rearrangement joined TRBV14 to TRBJ2-7; 12 bases in the middle match TRBD2. The CDR3 has the sequence CGLAGPAGPYEQYF. The DNA sequence is given as TGCGGACTAGCGGGACCAGCGGGGCCTTACGAGCAGTACTTC.